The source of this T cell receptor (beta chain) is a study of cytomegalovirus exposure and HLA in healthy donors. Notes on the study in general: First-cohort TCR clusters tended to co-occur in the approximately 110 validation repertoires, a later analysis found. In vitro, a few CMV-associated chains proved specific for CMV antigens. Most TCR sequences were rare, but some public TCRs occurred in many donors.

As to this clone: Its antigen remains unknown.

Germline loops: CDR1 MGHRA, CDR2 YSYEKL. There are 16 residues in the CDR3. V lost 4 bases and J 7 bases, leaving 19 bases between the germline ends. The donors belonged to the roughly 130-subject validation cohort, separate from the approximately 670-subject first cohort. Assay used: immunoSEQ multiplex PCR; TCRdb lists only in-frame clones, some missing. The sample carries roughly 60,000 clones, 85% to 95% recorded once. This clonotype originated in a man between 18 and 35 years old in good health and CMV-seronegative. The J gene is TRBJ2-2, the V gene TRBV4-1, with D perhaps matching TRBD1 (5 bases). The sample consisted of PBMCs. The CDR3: CASSPRVTLEDGELFF. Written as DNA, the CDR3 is TGCGCCAGCAGCCCCAGGGTGACCCTAGAGGACGGGGAGCTGTTTTTT.